This TCR beta chain comes out of a study of prognosis after radiotherapy for stage I lung cancer. Study summary: Nobody among the patients got concurrent therapy with stereotactic body radiotherapy.

Two-round multiplex PCR, the amplification method, yielded TCR beta CDR3 from genomic DNA. First-round PCR amplification was performed with primers specific to each TRBV and TRBJ gene. TCRdb called the multiplex PCR reads again in MiXCR, with one record for every CDR3 protein. The top ten hold roughly 27% of the sample, which has under 20,000 distinct CDR3 sequences, around 55% seen once. The specimen was PBMCs, collected before or after stereotactic body radiation therapy (not recorded which). This sequence was found in a donor aged 50 or older with non-small cell lung cancer.

The DNA for the CDR3 is TGTGCCAGCAGCCGAGACAGTAACTATGGCTACACCTTC. Translated: CASSRDSNYGYTF. The V and J genes are TRBV11-2 and TRBJ1-2; possible D gene TRBD1, 5 bases. Per the germline V gene, CDR1 is SGHAT and CDR2 is FQNNGV. V was pared by 5 bases and J by 1 base, with 8 bases between. The CDR3 has 13 amino acids. Full variable domain (remainder filled in from reference TRBV11-2 and TRBJ1-2): EAGVAQSPRYKIIEKRQSVAFWCNPISGHATLYWYQQILGQGPKLLIQFQNNGVVDDSQLPKDRFSAERLKGVDSTLKIQPAKLEDSAVYLCASSRDSNYGYTFGSGTRLTVV.